The source of this TCR beta chain is a study of CD8+CD57+ T cells in acquired aplastic anemia. Background on the study: The sorted CD4+ and CD8+ cells yielded an average around 3 ug of DNA. CD4+ cells from healthy donors averaged about 10 million reads.

With regard to this clonotype: Its target is unknown. A read error may account for a junction end that differs from germline.

According to the study, genomic DNA was the template for TCR beta VDJ and CDR3 profiling. TCRdb reprocessed the reads via MiXCR and lists one record per CDR3 protein. The sample contains 95,000 to 120,000 distinct CDR3 sequences, roughly 51% of which appear only once. Study findings and constraints: A set of twenty-nine CD8+ CDR3 sequences was shared between patients and controls, and these sequences appeared highly expressed in patients.

This receptor was identified in a human donor in good health, serving as a control. The sample consisted of sorted CD4+, CD8+, or CD8+CD57+ T cells (not recorded which) from PBMCs.

The CDR3 DNA follows: TGTGCCAGCAGCTGGGGGGACAGGGGGATCAAAAACGAACAGTACTTC. Residues: CASSWGDRGIKNEQYF. The gene calls are TRBV7-8 and TRBJ2-7; 11 nucleotides agree with TRBD1. CDR1 and CDR2 from the germline V gene are SGHVS and FQNEAQ. CDR3 length: 16 residues. Together with reference TRBV7-8 and TRBJ2-7, the CDR3 gives the full variable domain: GAGVSQSPRYKVAKRGQDVALRCDPISGHVSLFWYQQALGQGPEFLTYFQNEAQLDKSGLPSDRFFAERPEGSVSTLKIQRTQQEDSAVYLCASSWGDRGIKNEQYFGPGTRLTVT.